This TCR beta chain was documented in a study of blood T cell repertoires in COVID-19. Participants had their cohort set by participant-reported clinical history. This clone showed up just once. Original processing notes: Reference gene primer amplification in the assay estimated nucleated cell counts. The repertoire was sequenced with immunoSEQ multiplex PCR; TCRdb's copy has only in-frame clones and lacks some. V, J and clone size were drawn from that table, and D and trimming were deduced from the DNA. The table shows around 320,000 clones, with roughly 86% occurring only once. Germline V gene sequence: CDR1 SGHTA, CDR2 FQGNSA. CDR3 length equals 12 residues. Trimming removed 5 bases at V and 7 bases at J, with 11 bases between.

The chain joins TRBV7-2 to TRBJ1-2; D might be TRBD1 (5 bases). This receptor was obtained from a woman aged 45-65 years who had been exposed to COVID-19. Sequenced sample: PBMCs or T cells enriched from blood (not recorded which). CDR3 amino acids: CASSPSTVGYTF. CDR3 in DNA: TGTGCCAGCAGCCCTTCGACAGTTGGCTACACCTTC.